This TCR beta chain was retrieved from a study of cytomegalovirus exposure and HLA in healthy donors. Study-level findings and limits: In a later analysis, TCR beta V- and J-gene trimming showed a link to a missense DCLRE1C variant.

The primer mix had 60 Vbeta and 13 Jbeta primers. The protocol was immunoSEQ multiplex PCR, while the TCRdb copy is restricted to in-frame clones and leaves out a portion. The sample holds some 170,000 clones, approximately 80% seen once. In the case of this clone: What it recognizes is unknown.

The germline V and J ends were trimmed by 5 bases and 0 bases, with 14 bases remaining between them. This CDR3 is 16 amino acids long. The V gene's germline CDR1 is SGHVS and CDR2 FQNEAQ. The sample comprised PBMCs. The sequence derives from a woman aged 45-65 years in good health and CMV-seronegative. The chain carries TRBV7-8 and TRBJ1-3, with a possible D match to TRBD1 (6 bases). The CDR3 sequence: CASSKGDGISGNTIYF. DNA of the CDR3: TGTGCCAGCAGCAAGGGGGACGGAATCTCTGGAAACACCATATATTTT.